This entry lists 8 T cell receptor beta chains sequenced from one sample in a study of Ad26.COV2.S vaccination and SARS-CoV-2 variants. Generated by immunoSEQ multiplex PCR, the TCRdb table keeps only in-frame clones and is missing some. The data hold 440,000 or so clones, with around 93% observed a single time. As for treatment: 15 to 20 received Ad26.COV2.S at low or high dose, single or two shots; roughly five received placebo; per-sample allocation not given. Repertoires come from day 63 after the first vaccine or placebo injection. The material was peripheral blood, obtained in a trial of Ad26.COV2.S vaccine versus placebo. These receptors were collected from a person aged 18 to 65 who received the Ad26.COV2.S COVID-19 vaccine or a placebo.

The CDR3 bases are TGCGCCAGCAGGGACAGAACAACTAATGAAAAACTGTTTTTT. Its translation is CASRDRTTNEKLFF. The chain carries TRBV5-1 and TRBJ1-4; D might be TRBD1 (6 bases). Per the germline V gene, CDR1 is SGHRS and CDR2 is YFSETQ. The CDR3 loop spans 14 amino acids. V dropped 5 bases and J dropped 0 bases, with 8 bases sitting between them.

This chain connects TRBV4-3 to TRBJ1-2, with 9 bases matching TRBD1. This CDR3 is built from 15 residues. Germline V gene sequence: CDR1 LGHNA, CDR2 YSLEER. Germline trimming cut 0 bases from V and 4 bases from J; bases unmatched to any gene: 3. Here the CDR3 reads CASSQDRDRAYGYTF. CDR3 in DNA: TGCGCCAGCAGCCAAGATAGGGACAGGGCCTATGGCTACACCTTC.

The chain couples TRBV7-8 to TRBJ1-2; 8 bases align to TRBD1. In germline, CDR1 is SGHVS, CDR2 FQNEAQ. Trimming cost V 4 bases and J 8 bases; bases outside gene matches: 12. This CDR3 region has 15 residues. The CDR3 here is CASSSLAQGAGGYTF. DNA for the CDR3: TGTGCCAGCAGCTCCTTAGCCCAGGGGGCGGGAGGCTACACCTTC. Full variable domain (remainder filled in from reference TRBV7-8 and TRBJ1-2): GAGVSQSPRYKVAKRGQDVALRCDPISGHVSLFWYQQALGQGPEFLTYFQNEAQLDKSGLPSDRFFAERPEGSVSTLKIQRTQQEDSAVYLCASSSLAQGAGGYTFGSGTRLTVV.

In DNA form, the CDR3 reads TGTGCCAGCAGCCCAATCCCGGGCCGGGGCCCCCCAGATACGCAGTATTTT. Its translation: CASSPIPGRGPPDTQYF. The gene calls are TRBV3-1 (or the pseudogene TRBV3-2) and TRBJ2-3; the D gene could be TRBD1 or TRBD2 (5 bases each). V was cut by 4 bases and J by 4 bases, with 21 bases left in between. Germline values: CDR1 LGHDT, CDR2 YNNKEL (reference sequence). The CDR3 consists of 17 residues.

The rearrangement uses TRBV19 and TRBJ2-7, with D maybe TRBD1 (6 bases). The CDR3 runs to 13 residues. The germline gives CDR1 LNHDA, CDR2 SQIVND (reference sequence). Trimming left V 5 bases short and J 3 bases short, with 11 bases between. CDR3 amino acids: CASSLGQSYEQYF. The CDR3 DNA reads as TGTGCCAGTAGTCTTGGACAGAGCTACGAGCAGTACTTC. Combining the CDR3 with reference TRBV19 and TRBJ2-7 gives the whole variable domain DGGITQSPKYLFRKEGQNVTLSCEQNLNHDAMYWYRQDPGQGLRLIYYSQIVNDFQKGDIAEGYSVSREKKESFPLTVTSAQKNPTAFYLCASSLGQSYEQYFGPGTRLTVT.

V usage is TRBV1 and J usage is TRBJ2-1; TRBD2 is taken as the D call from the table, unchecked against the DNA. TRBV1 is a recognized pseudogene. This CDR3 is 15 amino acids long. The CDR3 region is CTSTGTSLRYNEQFF. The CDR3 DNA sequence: TGCACCAGCACCGGGACTAGCTTACGCTACAATGAGCAGTTCTTC.

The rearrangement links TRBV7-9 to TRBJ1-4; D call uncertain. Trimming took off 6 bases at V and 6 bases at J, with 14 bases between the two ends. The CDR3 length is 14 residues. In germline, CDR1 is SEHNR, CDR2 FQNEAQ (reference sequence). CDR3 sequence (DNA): TGTGCCAGCAGTTTCGGGTCTATGGATGAAAAACTGTTTTTT. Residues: CASSFGSMDEKLFF.

The CDR3 is CATSRDHPGPSSPLHF. The CDR3 bases are TGTGCCACCAGCAGAGATCACCCGGGGCCTAGTTCACCCCTCCACTTT. The chain uses TRBV15 and TRBJ1-6; possible D gene TRBD1, 5 bases. V was cut by 0 bases and J by 9 bases, with 15 bases left in between. CDR1 is LNHNV and CDR2 is YYDKDF in the germline V gene (reference sequence). The CDR3 is 16 amino acids.